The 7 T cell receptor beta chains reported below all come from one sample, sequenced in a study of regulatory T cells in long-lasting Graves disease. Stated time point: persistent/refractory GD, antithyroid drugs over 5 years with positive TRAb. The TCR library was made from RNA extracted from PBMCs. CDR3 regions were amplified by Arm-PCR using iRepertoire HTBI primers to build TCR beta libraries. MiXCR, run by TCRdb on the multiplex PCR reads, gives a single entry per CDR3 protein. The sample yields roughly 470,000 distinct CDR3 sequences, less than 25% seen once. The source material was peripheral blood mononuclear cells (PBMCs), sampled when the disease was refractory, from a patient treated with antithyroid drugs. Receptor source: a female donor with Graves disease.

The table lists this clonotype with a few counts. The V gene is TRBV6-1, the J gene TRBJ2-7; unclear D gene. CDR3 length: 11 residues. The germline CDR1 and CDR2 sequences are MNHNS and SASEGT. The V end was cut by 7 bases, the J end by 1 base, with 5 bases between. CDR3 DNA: TGTGCCAGCAAGGGATCCTACGAGCAGTACTTC. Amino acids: CASKGSYEQYF.

Here the CDR3 reads CASSRGRWYGYTF. Written as DNA, the CDR3 is TGTGCCAGCAGCAGGGGGCGCTGGTATGGCTACACCTTC. The V call is TRBV6-1, the J call TRBJ1-2, with 8 bases aligning to TRBD1. The CDR3 extends over 13 amino acids. Unmatched junction bases numbered 5, after V lost 6 bases and J lost 5 bases. Looked up from germline, CDR1 is MNHNS and CDR2 is SASEGT.

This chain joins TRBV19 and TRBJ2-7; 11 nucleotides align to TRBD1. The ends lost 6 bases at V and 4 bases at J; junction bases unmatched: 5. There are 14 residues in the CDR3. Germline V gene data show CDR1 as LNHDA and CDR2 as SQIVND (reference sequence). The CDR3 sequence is CASRVGQGAYEQYF. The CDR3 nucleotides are TGTGCCAGTAGGGTCGGACAGGGGGCTTACGAGCAGTACTTC. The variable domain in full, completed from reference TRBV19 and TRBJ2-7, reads DGGITQSPKYLFRKEGQNVTLSCEQNLNHDAMYWYRQDPGQGLRLIYYSQIVNDFQKGDIAEGYSVSREKKESFPLTVTSAQKNPTAFYLCASRVGQGAYEQYFGPGTRLTVT.

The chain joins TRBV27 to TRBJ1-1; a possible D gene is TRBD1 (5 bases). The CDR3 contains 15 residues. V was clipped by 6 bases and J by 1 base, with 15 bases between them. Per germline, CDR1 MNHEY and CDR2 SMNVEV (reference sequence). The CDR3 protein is CASSLGRGWNTEAFF. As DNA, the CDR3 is TGTGCCAGCAGCCTCGGGAGGGGATGGAACACTGAAGCTTTCTTT.

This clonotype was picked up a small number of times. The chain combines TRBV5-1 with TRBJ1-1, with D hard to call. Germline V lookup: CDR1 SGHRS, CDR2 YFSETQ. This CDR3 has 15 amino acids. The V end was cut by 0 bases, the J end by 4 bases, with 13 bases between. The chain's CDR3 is CASSLDDVRFTEAFF. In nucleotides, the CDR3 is TGCGCCAGCAGCTTGGATGACGTGCGATTCACTGAAGCTTTCTTT. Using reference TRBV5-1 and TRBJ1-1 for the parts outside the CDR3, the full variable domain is KAGVTQTPRYLIKTRGQQVTLSCSPISGHRSVSWYQQTPGQGLQFLFEYFSETQRNKGNFPGRFSGRQFSNSRSEMNVSTLELGDSALYLCASSLDDVRFTEAFFGQGTRLTVV.

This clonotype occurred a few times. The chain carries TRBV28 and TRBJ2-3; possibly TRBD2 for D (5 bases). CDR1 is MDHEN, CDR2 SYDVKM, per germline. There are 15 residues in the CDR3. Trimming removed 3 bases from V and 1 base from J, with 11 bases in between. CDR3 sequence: CASSFGVFGTDTQYF. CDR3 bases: TGTGCCAGCAGTTTCGGGGTCTTCGGCACAGATACGCAGTATTTT.

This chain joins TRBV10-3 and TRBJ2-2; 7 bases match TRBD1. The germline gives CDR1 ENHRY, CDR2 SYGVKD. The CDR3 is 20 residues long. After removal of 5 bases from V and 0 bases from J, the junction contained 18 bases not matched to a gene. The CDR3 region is CAISQLAGTDRFANTGELFF. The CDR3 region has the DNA TGTGCCATCAGTCAGTTAGCCGGGACAGACCGCTTCGCGAACACCGGGGAGCTGTTTTTT.